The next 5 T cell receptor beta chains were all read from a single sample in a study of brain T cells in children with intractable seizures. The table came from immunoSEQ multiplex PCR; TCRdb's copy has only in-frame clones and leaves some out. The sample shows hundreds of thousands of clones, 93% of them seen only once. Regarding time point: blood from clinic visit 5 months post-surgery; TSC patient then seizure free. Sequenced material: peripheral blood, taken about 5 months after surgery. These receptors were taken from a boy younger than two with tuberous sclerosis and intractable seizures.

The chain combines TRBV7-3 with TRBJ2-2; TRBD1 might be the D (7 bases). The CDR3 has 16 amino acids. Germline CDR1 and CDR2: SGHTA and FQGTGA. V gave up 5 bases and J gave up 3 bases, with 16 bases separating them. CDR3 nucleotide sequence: TGTGCCAGCAGCCCCAGGGGGGAGAGGGACACCGGGGAGCTGTTTTTT. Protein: CASSPRGERDTGELFF.

The CDR3 protein is CASSATGRGNEQFF. DNA of the CDR3: TGTGCCAGCAGCGCGACAGGGAGGGGGAATGAGCAGTTCTTC. The rearrangement uses TRBV7-8 and TRBJ2-1, with D possibly called TRBD1 or TRBD2 (7 bases each). With 5 bases removed from V and 7 bases from J, the gap between germline ends came to 15 bases. Germline values: CDR1 SGHVS, CDR2 FQNEAQ. The CDR3 covers 14 residues.

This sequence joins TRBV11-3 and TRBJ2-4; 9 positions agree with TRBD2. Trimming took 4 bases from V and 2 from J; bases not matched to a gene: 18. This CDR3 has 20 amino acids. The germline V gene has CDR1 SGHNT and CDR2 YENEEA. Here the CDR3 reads CASSSPKRGDLIVSKNIQYF. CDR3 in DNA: TGTGCCAGCAGCTCACCTAAGCGGGGGGATTTGATAGTATCCAAAAACATTCAGTACTTC.

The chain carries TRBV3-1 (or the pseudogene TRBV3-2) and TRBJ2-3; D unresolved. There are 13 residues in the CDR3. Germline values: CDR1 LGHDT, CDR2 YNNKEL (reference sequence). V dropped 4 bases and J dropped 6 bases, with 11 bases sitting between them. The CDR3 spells CASSPEAMDTQYF. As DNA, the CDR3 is TGTGCCAGCAGCCCCGAAGCGATGGATACGCAGTATTTT.

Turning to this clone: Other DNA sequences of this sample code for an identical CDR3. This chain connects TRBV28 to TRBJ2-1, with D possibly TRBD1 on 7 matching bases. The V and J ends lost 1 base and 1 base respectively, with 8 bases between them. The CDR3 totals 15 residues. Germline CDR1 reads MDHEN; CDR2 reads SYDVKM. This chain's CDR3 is CASSLSGGSYNEQFF. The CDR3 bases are TGTGCCAGCAGTTTATCAGGGGGGTCCTACAATGAGCAGTTCTTC.